One sample yielded the 12 T cell receptor beta chains listed below, sequenced in a study of T cell responses to AZD1222 COVID-19 vaccine. Produced via immunoSEQ multiplex PCR; TCRdb's table is partial and in-frame only. The profile shows 150,000 to 160,000 clones, approximately 91% of them singletons. Specimen: peripheral blood, collected after recovery from COVID-19. These receptors all come from an adult who had recovered from COVID-19.

The rearrangement uses TRBV4-1 and TRBJ1-2; D unclear. From germline, CDR1 is MGHRA and CDR2 YSYEKL. The V and J ends lost 2 bases and 0 bases respectively, with 7 bases between them. This CDR3 comprises 14 residues. The CDR3 coding sequence is TGCGCCAGCAGCCAAAAGGTTTCTAACTATGGCTACACCTTC. Its translation: CASSQKVSNYGYTF.

The genes are TRBV2 and TRBJ2-2; either TRBD1 or TRBD2 may supply D (5 bases each). CDR3 length equals 14 residues. V lost 7 bases to trimming and J lost 7 bases, with 16 bases between them. The germline V gene has CDR1 SNHLY and CDR2 FYNNEI. The CDR3 spells CASTDGGSSGELFF. CDR3 DNA sequence: TGTGCCAGCACCGATGGGGGTTCTAGCGGGGAGCTGTTTTTT.

The rearrangement links TRBV6-1 to TRBJ2-7, with D possibly TRBD1 on 5 matching bases. Germline assignment: CDR1 MNHNS and CDR2 SASEGT. The V end lost 3 bases, the J end lost 4 bases, and 7 bases lay between the germline ends. The CDR3 extends over 12 amino acids. The CDR3 nucleotides are TGTGCCAGCAGTGAGTCAGGGTACGAGCAGTACTTC. It translates to CASSESGYEQYF.

This clone was counted only a few times. The rearrangement links TRBV19 to TRBJ2-2; TRBD2 is a possible D gene (6 bases). Germline V lookup: CDR1 LNHDA, CDR2 SQIVND (reference sequence). This CDR3 comprises 18 residues. Trimming cost V 0 bases and J 4 bases, with 18 bases left between them. The CDR3 coding sequence is TGTGCCAGTAGTATAGAAAGACCGGGGGTGGGGAGCACCGGGGAGCTGTTTTTT. Encoded protein: CASSIERPGVGSTGELFF.

The chain employs TRBV2 and TRBJ1-1, with 7 positions matching TRBD1. V trimming: 7 bases; J trimming: 6 bases; junction bases outside the gene matches: 11. CDR1 SNHLY and CDR2 FYNNEI come from the germline V gene. There are 14 residues in the CDR3. CDR3 sequence: CASIKTGKLSEAFF. The DNA of the CDR3 is TGTGCCAGCATTAAGACAGGGAAGTTGTCTGAAGCTTTCTTT. The full variable domain, with the rest looked up from reference TRBV2 and TRBJ1-1, is EPEVTQTPSHQVTQMGQEVILRCVPISNHLYFYWYRQILGQKVEFLVSFYNNEISEKSEIFDDQFSVERPDGSNFTLKIRSTKLEDSAMYFCASIKTGKLSEAFFGQGTRLTVV.

This clone was picked up one time. The chain employs TRBV19 and TRBJ1-2, with TRBD1 identical over 7 bases. Germline lookup yields CDR1 LNHDA and CDR2 SQIVND (reference sequence). The CDR3 runs 15 residues. V dropped 8 bases and J dropped 1; count of bases not matched to a gene: 10. The CDR3 protein is CASFSPGQINYGYTF. The CDR3 DNA reads as TGTGCCAGTTTTAGCCCGGGACAGATTAACTATGGCTACACCTTC. The whole variable domain, remainder taken from reference TRBV19 and TRBJ1-2, is DGGITQSPKYLFRKEGQNVTLSCEQNLNHDAMYWYRQDPGQGLRLIYYSQIVNDFQKGDIAEGYSVSREKKESFPLTVTSAQKNPTAFYLCASFSPGQINYGYTFGSGTRLTVV.

The genes are TRBV9 and TRBJ1-5; D not resolved. V was clipped by 0 bases and J by 4 bases, with 11 bases between them. Germline V CDR1 and CDR2: SGDLS, YYNGEE. CDR3 length: 15 amino acids. CDR3 DNA sequence: TGTGCCAGCAGCGTAGGGGATAATCCTAATCAGCCCCAGCATTTT. It encodes CASSVGDNPNQPQHF.

This chain joins TRBV24-1 and TRBJ2-1; 10 bases agree with TRBD2. Germline V lookup: CDR1 KGHDR, CDR2 SFDVKD. Germline trimming cut 4 bases from V and 9 bases from J; bases unmatched to any gene: 5. This CDR3 region has 14 residues. CDR3 DNA sequence: TGTGCCACCAGTGAAGCTAGCGGGGGTTTTGAGCAGTTCTTC. Protein product: CATSEASGGFEQFF.

J is TRBJ1-1 and V is TRBV6-1, with 7 bases that match TRBD1. The germline V gene has CDR1 MNHNS and CDR2 SASEGT. The J segment lost 6 bases and the V segment lost 1 base, leaving 5 bases of the junction unmatched. This CDR3 has 14 amino acids. The CDR3 is CASSEVTGTAEAFF. The CDR3 DNA reads as TGTGCCAGCAGTGAAGTAACTGGGACAGCTGAAGCTTTCTTT.

This clone was seen once. J is TRBJ2-3 and V is TRBV6-4, with 9 positions matching TRBD2. The CDR3 loop spans 14 amino acids. In germline, CDR1 is MRHNA, CDR2 SNTAGT. The J segment lost 5 bases and the V segment lost 6 bases, leaving 6 bases of the junction unmatched. The CDR3 spells CASSHPTSGDTQYF. The CDR3 DNA reads TGTGCCAGCAGCCACCCGACTAGCGGAGATACGCAGTATTTT.

The rearrangement uses TRBV7-9 and TRBJ2-7, with TRBD2 matching over 13 bases. CDR1 and CDR2 from the germline V gene are SEHNR and FQNEAQ (reference sequence). Trimming took 7 bases from V and 4 from J; bases not matched to a gene: 10. The CDR3 extends over 16 amino acids. The CDR3 protein is CASTRGLAGEKYEQYF. For the CDR3, the DNA is TGTGCCAGCACCAGAGGACTAGCGGGAGAAAAGTACGAGCAGTACTTC.

This chain connects TRBV2 to TRBJ2-1, with 8 positions matching TRBD1. The CDR3 is made up of 14 amino acids. Germline CDR1 reads SNHLY; CDR2 reads FYNNEI. V shed 7 bases and J 4 bases; nucleotides not matched to a gene: 6. CDR3 sequence (DNA): TGTGCCAGCATGAGGGGACAGGATTACAATGAGCAGTTCTTC. Residues: CASMRGQDYNEQFF.